Only a few counts were recorded for the clone carrying this T cell receptor (beta chain). Its antigen is unidentified. The sample originates from a study of naive and memory T cell subsets. In germline, CDR1 is SGHTA, CDR2 FQGTGA. With V trimmed by 2 bases and J by 4 bases, 5 bases remained unmatched. The length of the CDR3 is 15 residues. The beta constant-region primer was an equimolar mix of two oligonucleotides covering TRBC1 and TRBC2. Nested alpha and beta constant-region primers with the SP2 primer drove four PCR rounds on ligated cDNA. A 12-nucleotide UMI and the SP2 primer were added to the cDNA 3' end by oligonucleotide ligation. Via MiXCR, TCRdb re-called the UMI-ligation and nested PCR reads, giving one row per CDR3 protein. The data hold about 120,000 distinct CDR3 sequences, with roughly 32% observed a single time. General observations from the study: Diversity fell and Gini index rose from naive through CM, EM, EMRA. Clonotypes here are unpaired alpha or beta chain sequences.

The origin of this receptor is a human donor in good health. Sequencing was carried out using central memory CD4+ T cells from blood. The genes are TRBV7-3 and TRBJ2-3, with 8 bases lining up with TRBD1. The CDR3 nucleotides are TGTGCCAGCAGCTTAGCATCAGGGGGCGCAGATACGCAGTATTTT. This sequence encodes CASSLASGGADTQYF.